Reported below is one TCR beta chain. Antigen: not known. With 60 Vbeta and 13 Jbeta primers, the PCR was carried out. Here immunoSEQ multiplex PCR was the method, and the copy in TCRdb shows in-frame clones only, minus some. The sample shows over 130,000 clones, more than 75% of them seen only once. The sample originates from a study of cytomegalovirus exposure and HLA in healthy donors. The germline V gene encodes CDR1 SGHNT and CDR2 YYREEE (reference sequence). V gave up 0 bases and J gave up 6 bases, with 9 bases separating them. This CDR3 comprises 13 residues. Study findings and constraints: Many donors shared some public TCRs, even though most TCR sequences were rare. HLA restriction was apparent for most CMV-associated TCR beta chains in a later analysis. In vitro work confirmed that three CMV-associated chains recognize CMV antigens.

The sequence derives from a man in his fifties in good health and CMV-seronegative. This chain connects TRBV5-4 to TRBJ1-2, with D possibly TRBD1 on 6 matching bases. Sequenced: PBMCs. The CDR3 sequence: CASSLVRQDGYTF. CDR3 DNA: TGTGCCAGCAGCTTGGTGCGACAGGATGGCTACACCTTC. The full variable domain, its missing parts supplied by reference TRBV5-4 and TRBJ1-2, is ETGVTQSPTHLIKTRGQQVTLRCSSQSGHNTVSWYQQALGQGPQFIFQYYREEENGRGNFPPRFSGLQFPNYSSELNVNALELDDSALYLCASSLVRQDGYTFGSGTRLTVV.